A selection of T cell receptor beta chains follows, all from one sample in a study of blood T cell repertoires in COVID-19. Method: immunoSEQ multiplex PCR; TCRdb's copy keeps in-frame clones and lacks some. The sample contains more than 450,000 clones, about 90% of which appear only once. The sample taken for sequencing was PBMCs or T cells enriched from blood (not recorded which). Receptors were obtained from a woman between 18 and 29 years old who had recovered from COVID-19. CDR3s include the opening cysteine and the closing phenylalanine or tryptophan. A D gene is named only where the DNA matches it firmly. Not every row has a clone size; where given, it reads once, few, many or a size class.

size,D,J,V,DNA,CDR3
.,TRBD1,TRBJ1-2,TRBV7-2,TGTGCCAGCAGCCGCGGGTTGGTCGGACAGGGAGGGAATCGAGGCTACACCTTC,CASSRGLVGQGGNRGYTF
.,.,TRBJ1-5,TRBV7-2,TGTGCCAGCAGCTCCCGGGTAGGGCCCCAGCATTTT,CASSSRVGPQHF
.,.,TRBJ2-7,TRBV7-9,TGTGCCAGCAGCTTAGCGTCGCGCGAGCAGTACTTC,CASSLASREQYF
.,.,TRBJ1-6,TRBV7-9,TGTGCCAGCAGTCGCACAGGAGCCCCTTATAATTCACCCCTCCACTTT,CASSRTGAPYNSPLHF
.,.,TRBJ1-1,TRBV19,TGTGCCAGTAGTATACAAAGTAGCACTGAAGCTTTCTTT,CASSIQSSTEAFF
.,.,TRBJ1-2,TRBV2,TGTGCCAGCAGTGTCGGGGGGGAGGGCTATGGCTACACCTTC,CASSVGGEGYGYTF
.,.,TRBJ1-2,TRBV9,TGTGCCAGCAGTCTCCTTCGCTACCCCTATGGCTACACCTTC,CASSLLRYPYGYTF
.,TRBD1,TRBJ1-6,TRBV5-4,TGTGCCAGCAGTCAGGACAGGGGAAATTCACCCCTCCACTTT,CASSQDRGNSPLHF
.,TRBD1,TRBJ1-1,TRBV3-1/TRBV3-2,TGTGCCAGCAGCCGGGACAGGGGGCTGGGACGTGAAGCTTTCTTT,CASSRDRGLGREAFF
.,TRBD1,TRBJ2-3,TRBV7-2,TGTGCCAGCAGCCTCGGACAGGGTGCAGATACGCAGTATTTT,CASSLGQGADTQYF
.,.,TRBJ2-7,TRBV27,TGTGCCAGCAGTTTAAGGACAGCCTACGAGCAGTACTTC,CASSLRTAYEQYF
.,TRBD1,TRBJ1-2,TRBV5-6,TGTGCCAGCAGCACCGATATGGGACAGGCCTCGGGCTACACCTTC,CASSTDMGQASGYTF
once,TRBD1,TRBJ2-3,TRBV4-1,TGCGCCAGCAGCCAATCGGTCCTATACAGGGGGAAGACAGATACGCAGTATTTT,CASSQSVLYRGKTDTQYF
.,.,TRBJ1-1,TRBV25-1,TGTGCCAGCAGCGCAGATATGAACACTGAAGCTTTCTTT,CASSADMNTEAFF
.,.,TRBJ2-3,TRBV5-1,TGCGCCAGCAGCTTGACATCTGGGACTGGCACAGATACGCAGTATTTT,CASSLTSGTGTDTQYF
.,TRBD1,TRBJ1-2,TRBV7-8,TGTGCCAGCAGCTTAGTCATGTGGACAGGAGGGGAAGAGGTCTATGGCTACACCTTC,CASSLVMWTGGEEVYGYTF
many,TRBD1,TRBJ2-5,TRBV7-6,TGTGCCAGCAGCCTAGGGGGCGGCAAAGAGACCCAGTACTTC,CASSLGGGKETQYF
.,.,TRBJ2-3,TRBV7-2,TGTGCCAGCAGCTATTTTGAGGATACGCAGTATTTT,CASSYFEDTQYF
.,.,TRBJ2-5,TRBV12-5,TGTGCTAGTGGTTTGCAGGACCAAGAGACCCAGTACTTC,CASGLQDQETQYF
.,.,TRBJ1-6,TRBV19,TGTGCCAGCTCCACAAGGCAGGAGGATTCACCCCTCCACTTT,CASSTRQEDSPLHF
.,TRBD1,TRBJ1-4,TRBV2,TGTGCCAGCAGTTCGAGGGGGCCGACTAATGAAAAACTGTTTTTT,CASSSRGPTNEKLFF
.,TRBD1,TRBJ1-2,TRBV30,TGTGCCTGGAGTGCTGACAGGGGGCAAGGCTACACCTTC,CAWSADRGQGYTF
.,TRBD1,TRBJ1-6,TRBV18,TGTGCCAGCTCACCCACCGGGGCAGGGGGCTCCTATAATTCACCCCTCCACTTT,CASSPTGAGGSYNSPLHF
.,.,TRBJ2-7,TRBV5-1,TGCGCCAGCAGGGATAGCGGTTCCTACGAGCAGTACTTC,CASRDSGSYEQYF
.,.,TRBJ1-5,TRBV6-5,TGTGCCAGCAGTTACTCTGGGGGGTTGAGCAATCAGCCCCAGCATTTT,CASSYSGGLSNQPQHF
.,TRBD1,TRBJ2-7,TRBV30,TGTGCCTGGAGTCCTGAGACCTACGGGACAGGGGGTAATTGGGTCTACGAGCAGTACTTC,CAWSPETYGTGGNWVYEQYF
.,.,TRBJ2-2,TRBV6-5,TGTGCCAGCAGTCCTGGCGGGACTTCCGGGGAGCTGTTTTTT,CASSPGGTSGELFF
.,.,TRBJ1-6,TRBV20-1,TGCAGTGCTAGTTTTGGGCAGGGGATTAGTAATTCACCCCTCCACTTT,CSASFGQGISNSPLHF
.,TRBD1,TRBJ1-2,TRBV11-2,TGTGCCAGCAGCTTAGGCCAGGGCAGGGGGCTCAATGGCTACACCTTC,CASSLGQGRGLNGYTF
.,.,TRBJ2-2,TRBV2,TGTGCCAGCAGTGGGGGGACACCGAACACCGGGGAGCTGTTTTTT,CASSGGTPNTGELFF
.,TRBD1,TRBJ2-7,TRBV9,TGTGCCAGCAGCGGTACAGGGGGCACCTACGAGCAGTACTTC,CASSGTGGTYEQYF
once,.,TRBJ2-2,TRBV19,TGTGCCAGTAGTCCCCACGGTGACACCGGGGAGCTGTTTTTT,CASSPHGDTGELFF
once,TRBD2,TRBJ2-5,TRBV3-1/TRBV3-2,TGTGCCAGCAGCCAACTTCGGACTAGCGGGGAAGAGACCCAGTACTTC,CASSQLRTSGEETQYF
.,TRBD2,TRBJ2-5,TRBV11-1,TGTGCCAGCAGGATGGCGGGGGGGGAGACCCAGTACTTC,CASRMAGGETQYF
once,TRBD2,TRBJ2-3,TRBV19,TGTGCCAGTAGTCCCGGGACTAGCGGGTTCTACACAGATACGCAGTATTTT,CASSPGTSGFYTDTQYF
once,TRBD2,TRBJ2-1,TRBV7-6,TGTGCCAGCAGCTCATTGGGCCCCGGTAGCGGGTATTACAATGAGCAGTTCTTC,CASSSLGPGSGYYNEQFF
.,TRBD1,TRBJ2-2,TRBV29-1,TGCAGCGCCCGATCGCAGGGGGCGGACGGGGAGCTGTTTTTT,CSARSQGADGELFF
.,.,TRBJ1-2,TRBV11-2,TGTGCCAGCAGCTTAGCGGTCCCCCACTATGGCTACACCTTC,CASSLAVPHYGYTF
.,.,TRBJ1-5,TRBV28,TGTGCCAGCAGTTTCGGGGAGCAGCCCCAGCATTTT,CASSFGEQPQHF
.,TRBD1,TRBJ2-2,TRBV4-1,TGCGCCAGCAGCCAACGACAGGGGGTCGTCGGGGAGCTGTTTTTT,CASSQRQGVVGELFF
once,TRBD2,TRBJ2-1,TRBV7-2,TGTGCCAGCAGCCCCCCAGCGGGGGCTAACAATGAGCAGTTCTTC,CASSPPAGANNEQFF
.,.,TRBJ1-2,TRBV2,TGTGCCAGCAGTGAGCGTGGGGGCGAAACCATCTATTCGGGTGGCTACACCTTC,CASSERGGETIYSGGYTF
.,TRBD1,TRBJ1-1,TRBV12-3/TRBV12-4,TGTGCCAGCAATAACAGGGGATTGAGTGAAGCTTTCTTT,CASNNRGLSEAFF
.,TRBD2,TRBJ2-1,TRBV7-3,TGTGCCAGCAGCTTAAACCAACTAGCGGGGGGAGGCTCCTACAATGAGCAGTTCTTC,CASSLNQLAGGGSYNEQFF
.,.,TRBJ2-3,TRBV5-6,TGTGCCAGCAGCTTATCTAGCGAGGGAGATACGCAGTATTTT,CASSLSSEGDTQYF
.,.,TRBJ1-3,TRBV19,TGTGCCATTGGGCCCAAACGAAACACCATATATTTT,CAIGPKRNTIYF
few,.,TRBJ2-2,TRBV19,TGTGCCAGTAGTATTGCTGCAGGCGGGGAGCTGTTTTTT,CASSIAAGGELFF
.,.,TRBJ1-1,TRBV19,TGTGCCAGTAAGAACCATCAGGAGGGGAACACTGAAGCTTTCTTT,CASKNHQEGNTEAFF
few,.,TRBJ2-5,TRBV6-2/TRBV6-3,TGTGCCAGCAGTTACAGGGCGGGGCTCCTTGACGGAGAGACCCAGTACTTC,CASSYRAGLLDGETQYF
.,.,TRBJ2-1,TRBV24-1,TGTGCCACCTCCGGAGGGGGGGCCCCTTACAATGAGCAGTTCTTC,CATSGGGAPYNEQFF
.,.,TRBJ2-1,TRBV3-1/TRBV3-2,TGTGCCAGCAGTCTTAGCGGAAGCTCCTACAATGAGCAGTTCTTC,CASSLSGSSYNEQFF
.,.,TRBJ1-3,TRBV28,TGTGCCAGCATTCAGGGGAGCTCTGGAAACACCATATATTTT,CASIQGSSGNTIYF
.,TRBD1,TRBJ2-7,TRBV19,TGTGCCAGTAGTTCCAAGACTGCGGACAGGGCTTACGAGCAGTACTTC,CASSSKTADRAYEQYF
.,TRBD1,TRBJ2-4,TRBV7-8,TGTGCCAGCAGCTCGGGACAGGCCTTTCAGTACTTC,CASSSGQAFQYF
.,.,TRBJ2-7,TRBV12-3/TRBV12-4,TGTGCCAGCAGCCCCGGACAGCCCTACGAGCAGTACTTC,CASSPGQPYEQYF
.,.,TRBJ2-1,TRBV2,TGTGCCAGCAGTCCCCTCCCGATTAGTGAGCAGTTCTTC,CASSPLPISEQFF
.,.,TRBJ1-1,TRBV7-2,TGTGCCAGCAGCTGGGCTAAGAACACTGAAGCTTTCTTT,CASSWAKNTEAFF
few,TRBD2,TRBJ2-3,TRBV7-8,TGTGCCAGCAGAGGGACTAGCGGAACCTCCAGCACAGATACGCAGTATTTT,CASRGTSGTSSTDTQYF
.,.,TRBJ1-2,TRBV24-1,TGTGCCACCAGGAGGGCGGCTCCCGTCTATGGCTACACCTTC,CATRRAAPVYGYTF
.,TRBD1,TRBJ1-1,TRBV6-5,TGTGCCATCGACAGGGACGACACTGAAGCTTTCTTT,CAIDRDDTEAFF